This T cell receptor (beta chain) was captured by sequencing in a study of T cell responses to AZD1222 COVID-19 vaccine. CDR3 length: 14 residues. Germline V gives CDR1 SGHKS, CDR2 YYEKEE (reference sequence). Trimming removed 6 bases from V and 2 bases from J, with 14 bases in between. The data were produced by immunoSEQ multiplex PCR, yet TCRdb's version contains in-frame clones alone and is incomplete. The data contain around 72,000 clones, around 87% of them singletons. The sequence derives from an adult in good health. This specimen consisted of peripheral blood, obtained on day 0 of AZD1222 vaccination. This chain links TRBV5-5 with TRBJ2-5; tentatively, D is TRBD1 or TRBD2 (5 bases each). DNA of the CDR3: TGTGCCAGCAAACTTACCGGGACGCAAGAGACCCAGTACTTC. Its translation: CASKLTGTQETQYF.